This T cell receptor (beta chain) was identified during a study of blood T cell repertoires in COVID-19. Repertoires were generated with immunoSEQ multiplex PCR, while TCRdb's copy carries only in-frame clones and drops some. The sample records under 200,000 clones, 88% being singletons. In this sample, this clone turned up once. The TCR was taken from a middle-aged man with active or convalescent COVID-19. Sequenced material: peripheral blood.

The CDR3 nucleotides read TGTGCCAGCAGTTTAACAGGACGGAGCAATCAGCCCCAGCATTTT. Translation: CASSLTGRSNQPQHF. This chain connects TRBV27 to TRBJ1-5, with D perhaps TRBD1 (5 bases). Trimming took 2 bases from V and 1 from J, leaving 9 bases between them. The CDR3 covers 15 residues. The germline V gene has CDR1 MNHEY and CDR2 SMNVEV (reference sequence).